This TCR beta chain was observed in a study of blood T cell repertoires in COVID-19. Sequencing used immunoSEQ multiplex PCR; TCRdb keeps in-frame clones, though not all of them. The sample includes roughly 71,000 clones, approximately 82% of them seen just once. This CDR3 region has 16 residues. The junction had 6 bases not matched to a gene; V was cut back by 1 base and J by 2 bases. Germline V gives CDR1 LGHDT, CDR2 YNNKEL (reference sequence). The sequencing sample was made of peripheral blood. The chain has TRBV3-1 (or the pseudogene TRBV3-2) and TRBJ2-5; TRBD2 matches at 8 bases. This clonotype originated in an elderly woman with acute or convalescent COVID-19. CDR3 bases: TGTGCCAGCAGCCAAGCCGCGCCGGGGGGGCAAGAGACCCAGTACTTC. Its translation is CASSQAAPGGQETQYF.